This T cell receptor beta chain was sequenced during a study of blood T cell repertoires in COVID-19. Study-wide context: Sites in the United States, Italy and Spain provided acute and convalescent COVID-19 samples. In each case, the material was cDNA or gDNA derived from T cells, B-cell-depleted T cells, or PBMCs.

This clone was detected only once. Trimming took 5 bases from V and 11 from J; bases not matched to a gene: 7. The CDR3 extends over 13 amino acids. Those who participated ranged in age from about 18 to 89 years and resided in about two dozen US areas. Original analysis: The assay estimated nucleated cells by amplifying reference gene primers. Clones were read by immunoSEQ multiplex PCR, and TCRdb kept only the in-frame ones, dropping some. The DNA was the basis for D and trimming; V, J and clone size are from that table. The sample holds under 500,000 clones; 87% are singletons and the top ten take under 2%.

The TCR comes from a woman aged 18-29 years with acute COVID-19. Sequencing was carried out using PBMCs or T cells enriched from blood (not recorded which). The chain combines TRBV12-3 or TRBV12-4 with TRBJ1-1; 11 bases line up with TRBD1. In DNA, the CDR3 is TGTGCCAGCAGTGCGGGACAGGGGGTGCAGGCTTTCTTT. This translates into CASSAGQGVQAFF.